These 28 T cell receptor beta chains originate from one sample sequenced in a study of blood T cells in healthy people across ages. Then a second PCR, running about 6 to 11 cycles, was carried out with a sample-barcoded 5' primer and a J-beta primer mix. A single record per CDR3 protein comes from TCRdb applying MiXCR to the 5' RACE reads. Among about 1.6 million distinct CDR3 sequences listed, roughly a third were seen once. Specimen: blood. Source of these receptors: a woman in her twenties or thirties in good health.

A word on this clonotype: The junction differs from germline at one of its ends, possibly a read error. The V call is TRBV5-1, the J call TRBJ1-2, with D possibly matching TRBD1 (5 bases). Germline-derived CDR1 and CDR2 are SGHRS and YFSETQ. The CDR3 length is 13 residues. The CDR3 sequence: CAGSSLMGDNYTF. The CDR3 DNA is TGCGCCGGCAGCTCCTTGATGGGGGATAACTACACCTTC.

This chain links TRBV12-3 or TRBV12-4 with TRBJ1-5; perhaps TRBD1 as D (5 bases). V lost 3 bases to trimming and J lost 3 bases, with 9 bases between them. This CDR3 region has 14 residues. CDR3 amino acids: CASSFGHFNQPQHF. The CDR3 bases are TGTGCCAGCAGTTTCGGACATTTCAATCAGCCCCAGCATTTT.

This clonotype was counted ten times or more. The J gene is TRBJ2-1, the V gene TRBV20-1, with D possibly TRBD2 on 6 matching bases. The CDR3 is 14 residues long. The V end was cut by 0 bases, the J end by 6 bases, with 12 bases between. Germline CDR1 reads DFQATT; CDR2 reads SNEGSKA (reference sequence). The CDR3 DNA follows: TGCAGTGCTAGAGATCTAACTAGCTTCAATGAGCAGTTCTTC. Amino acid sequence: CSARDLTSFNEQFF.

Regarding this clonotype: Germline and junction disagree at one end, which may indicate a read error. This chain connects TRBV2 to TRBJ2-2; 8 nucleotides align to TRBD1. Per germline, CDR1 SNHLY and CDR2 FYNNEI. The CDR3 totals 14 residues. The CDR3 loop reads CASRTGGYTGELFF. The CDR3 DNA reads as TGCGCCAGCAGAACAGGGGGATACACCGGGGAGCTGTTTTTT.

The gene calls are TRBV5-1 and TRBJ2-3; 13 bases align to TRBD2. V shed 4 bases, J shed 3 bases, and the junction held 11 bases outside the gene matches. Germline-derived CDR1 and CDR2 are SGHRS and YFSETQ. The CDR3 covers 18 residues. The CDR3 DNA reads TGCGCCAGCAGCCTGGGACTAGCGGGAAAGGGGATAACAGATACGCAGTATTTT. Translating gives CASSLGLAGKGITDTQYF.

This sequence joins TRBV10-3 and TRBJ1-2; TRBD1 matches at 9 bases. V trimming: 4 bases; J trimming: 5 bases; junction bases outside the gene matches: 11. CDR1 is ENHRY, CDR2 SYGVKD, per germline. The CDR3 has 16 amino acids. The CDR3 loop reads CAISGSSGTGNYGYTF. As DNA, the CDR3 is TGTGCCATCAGTGGGTCTTCCGGGACAGGGAATTATGGCTACACCTTC.

The sample holds a few counts of this clonotype. This chain connects TRBV19 to TRBJ2-5; D assignment may be TRBD1 or TRBD2 (6 bases each). V was clipped by 2 bases and J by 4 bases, with 11 bases between them. Germline values: CDR1 LNHDA, CDR2 SQIVND (reference sequence). This CDR3 is 14 amino acids long. CDR3 sequence: CASSIQGGGETQYF. The CDR3 nucleotides read TGTGCCAGTAGTATACAAGGGGGAGGAGAGACCCAGTACTTC.

V gene TRBV20-1 combines with J gene TRBJ2-7; 11 bases fit TRBD2. Germline CDR1 is DFQATT and CDR2 is SNEGSKA (reference sequence). This CDR3 contains 14 residues. The ends lost 4 bases at V and 6 bases at J; junction bases unmatched: 8. CDR3: CSANILAGEAEQYF. The CDR3 bases are TGCAGTGCTAACATACTAGCGGGAGAAGCCGAGCAGTACTTC.

This clonotype was seen more than once but under ten times. The chain combines TRBV9 with TRBJ1-2; 7 positions match TRBD1. The CDR3 spans 15 residues. CDR1 is SGDLS and CDR2 is YYNGEE in the germline V gene. J was trimmed by 0 bases and V by 2 bases; bases with no gene match: 4. CDR3 sequence (DNA): TGTGCCAGCAGCGTGGGACAGAGAGCTAACTATGGCTACACCTTC. It is translated as CASSVGQRANYGYTF.

This clonotype was seen more than once but under ten times. V and J are TRBV7-2 and TRBJ2-7; D perhaps matches TRBD2 (5 bases). Per the germline V gene, CDR1 is SGHTA and CDR2 is FQGNSA. The V gene lost 1 base and the J gene lost 7 bases, with 20 bases spanning the gap. The CDR3 has 16 residues. As DNA, the CDR3 is TGTGCCAGCAGCTTAGGGGCTAGCTCGTACATTGGGGAGCAGTACTTC. This sequence encodes CASSLGASSYIGEQYF.

The V and J genes are TRBV18 and TRBJ2-3, with TRBD2 as a possible D gene (6 bases). This CDR3 spans 15 amino acids. The germline V gene has CDR1 KGHSH and CDR2 LQKENI. Trimming removed 6 bases from V and 3 bases from J, with 16 bases in between. Here the CDR3 reads CASSGGRGATDTQYF. The CDR3 DNA sequence: TGTGCCAGCTCGGGGGGACGAGGGGCTACAGATACGCAGTATTTT.

This clonotype came up many times. V is TRBV10-3 and J is TRBJ2-5; a weak D match, TRBD2 (6 bases). The CDR3 is made up of 14 amino acids. The germline CDR1 and CDR2 sequences are ENHRY and SYGVKD. The V end was cut by 0 bases, the J end by 4 bases, with 9 bases between. The CDR3 DNA reads as TGTGCCATCAGTGAGTCTGGGGACTTAGAGACCCAGTACTTC. Translated: CAISESGDLETQYF.

The J gene is TRBJ2-3, the V gene TRBV24-1; D unclear. This CDR3 is 12 amino acids long. The germline gives CDR1 KGHDR, CDR2 SFDVKD. V shed 6 bases and J shed 0 bases, with 3 bases lying between them. The CDR3 spells CATSSSTDTQYF. The CDR3 DNA reads as TGTGCCACCAGTAGTAGCACAGATACGCAGTATTTT.

This clonotype was counted between two and nine times. J is TRBJ2-7 and V is TRBV20-1; TRBD1 or TRBD2 may be the D gene (5 bases each). Trimming took off 6 bases at V and 3 bases at J, with 18 bases between the two ends. CDR3 length: 14 amino acids. Per germline, CDR1 DFQATT and CDR2 SNEGSKA (reference sequence). The CDR3 bases are TGCAGTGCGAAGGTCGGGACGAGGGACTACGAGCAGTACTTC. Residues: CSAKVGTRDYEQYF.

The chain combines TRBV4-2 with TRBJ1-2; D call uncertain. Looked up from germline, CDR1 is LGHNA and CDR2 is YNFKEQ. The V and J ends lost 0 bases and 4 bases respectively, with 9 bases between them. The CDR3 consists of 14 residues. The CDR3 reads CASSQELRGYGYTF. CDR3 DNA: TGTGCCAGCAGCCAAGAGCTCCGGGGCTATGGCTACACCTTC.

The chain links TRBV27 to TRBJ1-6, with unresolved D. Deletions cut 7 bases from V and 5 bases from J, with 6 bases between. There are 12 residues in the CDR3. Germline V gene lookup returns CDR1 MNHEY and CDR2 SMNVEV (reference sequence). CDR3 amino acids: CASTGNNSPLHF. The CDR3 bases are TGTGCCAGCACCGGCAATAATTCACCCCTCCACTTT.

This clonotype was observed a few times. The CDR3 region has the DNA TGTGCCAGCAGTTTAAGGGTGGGTGAGCAGTTCTTC. This codes for CASSLRVGEQFF. J is TRBJ2-1 and V is TRBV28; no clear D. V was trimmed by 2 bases and J by 9 bases, leaving 8 bases between them. Germline V lookup: CDR1 MDHEN, CDR2 SYDVKM. CDR3 size: 12 residues.

V gene TRBV5-1 combines with J gene TRBJ2-5, with D possibly being TRBD1 or TRBD2 (5 bases each). The V gene's germline CDR1 is SGHRS and CDR2 YFSETQ. V was trimmed by 0 bases and J by 2 bases, leaving 11 bases between them. This CDR3 is 15 amino acids long. The CDR3 bases are TGCGCCAGCAGCTTGGCCGGGACGGAACAAGAGACCCAGTACTTC. It encodes CASSLAGTEQETQYF.

This sequence joins TRBV11-1 and TRBJ1-6; D gene ambiguous. CDR3 length: 17 amino acids. The ends were cut back, 6 bases at V and 0 bases at J, with 15 bases in the middle. Looked up from germline, CDR1 is SGHAT and CDR2 is FQDESV (reference sequence). This chain's CDR3 is CASRFGPESSYNSPLHF. DNA for the CDR3: TGTGCCAGCAGATTCGGGCCGGAAAGCTCCTATAATTCACCCCTCCACTTT. Using reference TRBV11-1 and TRBJ1-6 for the parts outside the CDR3, the full variable domain is EAEVAQSPRYKITEKSQAVAFWCDPISGHATLYWYRQILGQGPELLVQFQDESVVDDSQLPKDRFSAERLKGVDSTLKIQPAELGDSAMYLCASRFGPESSYNSPLHFGNGTRLTVT.

This chain links TRBV20-1 with TRBJ2-3; D call uncertain. The CDR3 loop spans 15 amino acids. Germline CDR1 and CDR2: DFQATT and SNEGSKA (reference sequence). Trimming left V 0 bases short and J 2 bases short, with 12 bases between. CDR3 in DNA: TGCAGTGCTAGAGAGGCAATGGCTCTCACAGATACGCAGTATTTT. This gives the protein CSAREAMALTDTQYF.

This clonotype was counted a few times. The chain has TRBV9 and TRBJ2-3, with TRBD1 as a possible D gene (6 bases). V lost 0 bases and J 3 bases, leaving 14 bases between the germline ends. The CDR3 loop spans 16 amino acids. Germline loops: CDR1 SGDLS, CDR2 YYNGEE. DNA of the CDR3: TGTGCCAGCAGCGTAGATATGAGGCAGGGGACAGATACGCAGTATTTT. It specifies CASSVDMRQGTDTQYF.

This chain uses TRBV6-1 with TRBJ2-7, with D tentatively TRBD2 (5 bases). This CDR3 comprises 11 residues. CDR1 and CDR2 (germline): MNHNS, SASEGT. V shed 9 bases and J shed 6 bases, with 12 bases lying between them. The CDR3 is CASTRVGEQYF. DNA for the CDR3: TGTGCCAGTACTAGGGTTGGCGAGCAGTACTTC.

The V call is TRBV20-1, the J call TRBJ1-1; 9 nucleotides line up with TRBD1. The CDR3 has 15 amino acids. CDR1 DFQATT and CDR2 SNEGSKA come from the germline V gene (reference sequence). After removal of 2 bases from V and 4 bases from J, the junction contained 8 bases not matched to a gene. This CDR3 reads CSARNQRTGVTEAFF. The CDR3, as DNA: TGCAGTGCTAGAAACCAGAGGACAGGGGTCACTGAAGCTTTCTTT.

This clonotype was found many times. The chain carries TRBV29-1 and TRBJ1-5, with 9 bases identical to TRBD1. The CDR3 has 13 amino acids. The germline V gene has CDR1 SQVTM and CDR2 ANQGSEA. The trim removed 4 bases at V and 2 bases at J, leaving 0 bases unmatched. The CDR3 protein is CSVGDRGNQPQHF. The CDR3 DNA is TGCAGCGTTGGGGACAGGGGCAATCAGCCCCAGCATTTT.

This clonotype has a handful of counts. The V gene is TRBV25-1, the J gene TRBJ1-2; D remains ambiguous. This CDR3 is built from 16 residues. Trimming took off 1 base at V and 0 bases at J, with 12 bases between the two ends. Germline V gives CDR1 MGHDK, CDR2 SYGVNS. Here the CDR3 DNA reads TGTGCCAGCAGTGAATGGGTGGTGGGCGCTAACTATGGCTACACCTTC. Its protein is CASSEWVVGANYGYTF.

This chain uses TRBV2 with TRBJ2-3; 9 bases map to TRBD1. The CDR3 loop spans 15 amino acids. The junction had 6 bases not matched to a gene; V was cut back by 6 bases and J by 2 bases. The germline CDR1 and CDR2 sequences are SNHLY and FYNNEI. CDR3 sequence reads: CASRGTGKNTDTQYF. CDR3 nucleotide sequence: TGTGCCAGCAGAGGGACAGGGAAGAACACAGATACGCAGTATTTT. Drawing the rest from reference TRBV2 and TRBJ2-3, the complete variable domain is EPEVTQTPSHQVTQMGQEVILRCVPISNHLYFYWYRQILGQKVEFLVSFYNNEISEKSEIFDDQFSVERPDGSNFTLKIRSTKLEDSAMYFCASRGTGKNTDTQYFGPGTRLTVL.

A word on this clonotype: At one boundary the junction diverges from the germline segment, which might be a read error. The V call is TRBV7-9, the J call TRBJ1-6, with 9 positions matching TRBD1. Germline CDR1 SEHNR, CDR2 FQNEAQ (reference sequence). This CDR3 spans 16 amino acids. The CDR3 DNA sequence: TGTGCCGGCAGCTTAACTGGGGGACAGGGTAGTTCACCCCTCCACTTT. It translates to CAGSLTGGQGSSPLHF. Using reference TRBV7-9 and TRBJ1-6 for the parts outside the CDR3, the full variable domain is DTGVSQNPRHKITKRGQNVTFRCDPISEHNRLYWYRQTLGQGPEFLTYFQNEAQLEKSRLLSDRFSAERPKGSFSTLEIQRTEQGDSAMYLCAGSLTGGQGSSPLHFGNGTRLTVT.

The chain employs TRBV2 and TRBJ2-3; 12 bases match TRBD2. This CDR3 spans 15 amino acids. With V trimmed by 6 bases and J by 4 bases, 5 bases remained unmatched. The V gene's germline CDR1 is SNHLY and CDR2 FYNNEI. CDR3 nucleotide sequence: TGTGCCAGCAGGGCACTAGCGGGAGGCGCAGATACGCAGTATTTT. It yields the protein CASRALAGGADTQYF.